This T cell receptor beta chain is drawn from a study of STAT5B mutations in CD4+ large granular lymphocyte leukemia. Study results and limitations: Top patient clones used TRBV06 genes more often: 8/27 versus 2/35 in controls.

About this clone: Antigen specificity is unknown.

Using immunoSEQ multiplex PCR, the repertoire was profiled, and TCRdb retains in-frame clones only, with some absent. The sample holds over 35,000 clones; 65% to 90% are singletons and the top ten take 1% to 1.5%. CDR1 and CDR2 (germline): MDHEN, SYDVKM. The CDR3 runs to 18 residues. The V and J ends lost 5 bases and 1 base respectively, with 21 bases between them. The chain carries TRBV28 and TRBJ1-5; D gene ambiguous. The receptor's source is a human donor in good health. Sequencing was carried out using CD4+ T cells from blood buffy coats. CDR3 sequence: CASSPNGVSSDSNQPQHF. The CDR3, as DNA: TGTGCCAGCAGTCCAAATGGGGTATCCAGCGACAGCAATCAGCCCCAGCATTTT.